This entry describes one T cell receptor (beta chain). The V gene end was trimmed by 1 base and the J gene end by 2 bases; junction bases not matched to a gene: 13. The CDR3 length is 19 residues. Germline CDR1 and CDR2: SEHNR and FQNEAQ (reference sequence). These data are taken from a study of T cell changes during pregnancy in multiple sclerosis. Clones were read by immunoSEQ multiplex PCR, and TCRdb kept only the in-frame ones, dropping some. Of tens of thousands of clones listed, roughly 90% are singletons. The origin of this receptor is a female donor with multiple sclerosis, enrolled in a pregnancy study. This sample comprised CD8+ T cells from peripheral blood mononuclear cells, obtained in the first trimester of pregnancy. The chain carries TRBV7-9 and TRBJ2-1; 8 bases are a match to TRBD1. This CDR3 is CASSLGNKAGGAAYNEQFF. The DNA of the CDR3 is TGTGCCAGCAGCTTAGGCAATAAAGCAGGGGGCGCTGCCTACAATGAGCAGTTCTTC.